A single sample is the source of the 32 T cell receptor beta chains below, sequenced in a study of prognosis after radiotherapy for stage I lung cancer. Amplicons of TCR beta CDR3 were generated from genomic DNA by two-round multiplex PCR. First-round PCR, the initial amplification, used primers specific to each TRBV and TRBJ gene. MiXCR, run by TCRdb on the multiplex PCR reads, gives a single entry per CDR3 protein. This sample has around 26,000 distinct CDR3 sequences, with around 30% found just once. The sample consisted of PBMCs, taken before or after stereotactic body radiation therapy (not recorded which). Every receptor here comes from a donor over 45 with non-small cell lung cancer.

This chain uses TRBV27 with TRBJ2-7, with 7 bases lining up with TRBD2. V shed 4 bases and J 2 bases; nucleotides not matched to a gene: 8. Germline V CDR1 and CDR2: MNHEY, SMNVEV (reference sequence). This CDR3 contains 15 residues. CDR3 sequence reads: CASSSLSGKPYEQYF. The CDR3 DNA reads TGTGCCAGCAGTTCCCTCAGCGGGAAGCCCTACGAGCAGTACTTC.

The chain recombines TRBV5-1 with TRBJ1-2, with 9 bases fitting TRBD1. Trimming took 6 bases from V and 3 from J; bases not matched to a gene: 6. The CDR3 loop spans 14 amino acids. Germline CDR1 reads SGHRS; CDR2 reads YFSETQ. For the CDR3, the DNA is TGCGCCAGCACCCCGGACAGGGGAGACTATGGCTACACCTTC. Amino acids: CASTPDRGDYGYTF.

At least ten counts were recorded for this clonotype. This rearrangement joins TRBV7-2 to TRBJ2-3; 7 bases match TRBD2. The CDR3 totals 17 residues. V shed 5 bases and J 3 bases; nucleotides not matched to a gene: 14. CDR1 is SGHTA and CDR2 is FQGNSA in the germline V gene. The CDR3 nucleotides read TGTGCCAGCAGCCCGACGAGACTAGCTGCCCCGACAGATACGCAGTATTTT. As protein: CASSPTRLAAPTDTQYF.

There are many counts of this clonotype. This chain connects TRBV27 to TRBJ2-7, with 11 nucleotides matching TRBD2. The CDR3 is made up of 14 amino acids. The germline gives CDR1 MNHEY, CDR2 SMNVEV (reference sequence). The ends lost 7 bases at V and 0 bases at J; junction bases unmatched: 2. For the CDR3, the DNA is TGTGCCAGCACTAGCGGGGGGAGCTCCTACGAGCAGTACTTC. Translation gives CASTSGGSSYEQYF.

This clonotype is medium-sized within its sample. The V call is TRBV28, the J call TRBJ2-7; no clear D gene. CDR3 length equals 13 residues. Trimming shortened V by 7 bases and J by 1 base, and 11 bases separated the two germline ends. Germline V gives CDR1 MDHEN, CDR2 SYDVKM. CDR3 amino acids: CASTPRTSYEQYF. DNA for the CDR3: TGTGCCAGCACCCCCCGAACTTCCTACGAGCAGTACTTC.

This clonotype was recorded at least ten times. This CDR3 is CASSRNGDNTDTQYF. The CDR3 DNA follows: TGTGCCAGCTCACGAAACGGGGACAACACAGATACGCAGTATTTT. The V call is TRBV18, the J call TRBJ2-3; tentatively, D is TRBD1 (6 bases). Germline V gives CDR1 KGHSH, CDR2 LQKENI. V lost 4 bases and J lost 2, with 13 bases in between. This CDR3 has 15 amino acids.

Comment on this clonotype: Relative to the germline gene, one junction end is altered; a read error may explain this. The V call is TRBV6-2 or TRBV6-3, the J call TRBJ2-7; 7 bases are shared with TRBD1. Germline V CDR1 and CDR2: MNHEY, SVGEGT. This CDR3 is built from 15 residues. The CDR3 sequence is CASSPGGYSSYEQYF. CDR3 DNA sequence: TGTGCCAGCAGCCCAGGGGGATACTCGTCCTACGAACAGTACTTC.

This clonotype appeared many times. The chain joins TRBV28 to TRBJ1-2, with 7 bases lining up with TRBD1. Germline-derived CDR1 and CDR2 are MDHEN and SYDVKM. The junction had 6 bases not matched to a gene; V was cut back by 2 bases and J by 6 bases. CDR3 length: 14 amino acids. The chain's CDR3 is CASSLTGVGNGYTF. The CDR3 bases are TGTGCCAGCAGTTTAACAGGGGTTGGAAATGGCTACACCTTC.

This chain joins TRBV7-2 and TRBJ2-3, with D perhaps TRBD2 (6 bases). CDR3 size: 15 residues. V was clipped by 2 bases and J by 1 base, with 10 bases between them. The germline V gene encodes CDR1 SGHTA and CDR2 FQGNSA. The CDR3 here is CASSLRRRGTDTQYF. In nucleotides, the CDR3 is TGTGCCAGCAGCTTAAGGCGGAGGGGCACAGATACGCAGTATTTT.

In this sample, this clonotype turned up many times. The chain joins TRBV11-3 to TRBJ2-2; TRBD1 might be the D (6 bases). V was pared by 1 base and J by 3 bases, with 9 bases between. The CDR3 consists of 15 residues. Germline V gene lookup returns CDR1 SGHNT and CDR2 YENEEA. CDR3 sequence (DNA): TGTGCCAGCAGCTTAGGGCAGGGGCACACCGGGGAGCTGTTTTTT. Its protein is CASSLGQGHTGELFF. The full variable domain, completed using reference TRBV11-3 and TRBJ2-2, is EAGVVQSPRYKIIEKKQPVAFWCNPISGHNTLYWYLQNLGQGPELLIRYENEEAVDDSQLPKDRFSAERLKGVDSTLKIQPAELGDSAVYLCASSLGQGHTGELFFGEGSRLTVL.

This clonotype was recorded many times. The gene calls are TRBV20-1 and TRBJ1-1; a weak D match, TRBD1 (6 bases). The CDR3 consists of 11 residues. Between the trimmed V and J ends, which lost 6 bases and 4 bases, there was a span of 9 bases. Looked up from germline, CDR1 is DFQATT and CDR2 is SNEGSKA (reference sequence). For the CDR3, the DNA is TGCAGTGCCCAAGGGGGCACTGAAGCTTTCTTT. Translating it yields CSAQGGTEAFF.

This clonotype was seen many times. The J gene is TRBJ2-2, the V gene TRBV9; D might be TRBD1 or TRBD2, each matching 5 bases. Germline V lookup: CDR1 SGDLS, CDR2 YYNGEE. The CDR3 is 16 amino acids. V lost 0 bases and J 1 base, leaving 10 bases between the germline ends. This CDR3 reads CASSVATRGNTGELFF. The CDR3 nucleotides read TGTGCCAGCAGCGTAGCTACGAGGGGGAACACCGGGGAGCTGTTTTTT.

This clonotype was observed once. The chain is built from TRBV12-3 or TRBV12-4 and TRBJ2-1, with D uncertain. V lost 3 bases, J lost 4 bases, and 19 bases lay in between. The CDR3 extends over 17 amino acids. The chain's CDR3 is CASSLEVCRAVYNEQFF. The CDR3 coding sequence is TGTGCCAGCAGTTTGGAAGTGTGCCGGGCTGTTTACAATGAGCAGTTCTTC.

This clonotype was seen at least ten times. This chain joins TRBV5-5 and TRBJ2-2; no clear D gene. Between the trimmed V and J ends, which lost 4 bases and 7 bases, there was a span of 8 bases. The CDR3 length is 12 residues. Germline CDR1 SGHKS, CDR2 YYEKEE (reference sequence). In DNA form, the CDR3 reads TGTGCCAGCAGCCCCCATAGCGGGGAGCTGTTTTTT. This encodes CASSPHSGELFF.

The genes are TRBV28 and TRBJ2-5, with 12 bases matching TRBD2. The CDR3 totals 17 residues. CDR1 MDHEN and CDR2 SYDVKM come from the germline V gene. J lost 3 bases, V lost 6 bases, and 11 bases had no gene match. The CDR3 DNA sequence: TGTGCCAGCAGCGAACCTGGTCTAGCGGGGGGGGAAGAGACCCAGTACTTC. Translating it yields CASSEPGLAGGEETQYF.

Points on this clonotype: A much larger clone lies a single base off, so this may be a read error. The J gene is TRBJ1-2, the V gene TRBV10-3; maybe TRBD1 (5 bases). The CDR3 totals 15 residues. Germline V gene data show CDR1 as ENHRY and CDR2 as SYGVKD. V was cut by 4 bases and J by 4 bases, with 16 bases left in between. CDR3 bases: TGTGCCATCAGTGTCGCGCTGACAGTCGCCTATGGCTACACCTTC. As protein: CAISVALTVAYGYTF.

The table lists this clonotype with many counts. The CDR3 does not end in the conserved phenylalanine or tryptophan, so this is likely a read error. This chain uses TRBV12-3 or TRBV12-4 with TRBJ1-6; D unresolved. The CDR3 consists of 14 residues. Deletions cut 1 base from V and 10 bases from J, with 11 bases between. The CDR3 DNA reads TGTGCCAGCAGTTTAGATCGAGGCGGGTCACCCCTCCACCTT. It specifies CASSLDRGGSPLHL.

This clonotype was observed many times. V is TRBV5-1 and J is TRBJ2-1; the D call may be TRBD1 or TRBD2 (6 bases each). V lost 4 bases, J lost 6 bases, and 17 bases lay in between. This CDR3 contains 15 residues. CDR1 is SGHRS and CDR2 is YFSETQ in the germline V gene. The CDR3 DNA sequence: TGCGCCAGCAGCGGCGCTGGGGGGCGCCTCAATGAGCAGTTCTTC. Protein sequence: CASSGAGGRLNEQFF.

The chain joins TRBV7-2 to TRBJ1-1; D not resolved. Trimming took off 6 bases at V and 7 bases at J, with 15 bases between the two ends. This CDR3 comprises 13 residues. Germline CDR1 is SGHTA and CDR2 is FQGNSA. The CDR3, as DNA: TGTGCCAGCAGGAACCCCGGACGGTATGAAGCTTTCTTT. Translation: CASRNPGRYEAFF.

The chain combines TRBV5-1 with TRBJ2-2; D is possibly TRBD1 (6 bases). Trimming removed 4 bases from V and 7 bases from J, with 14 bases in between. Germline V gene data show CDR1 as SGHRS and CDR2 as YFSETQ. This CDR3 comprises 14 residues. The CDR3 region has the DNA TGCGCCAGCAGCCTCGAAGGGGGAAGCGGGGAGCTGTTTTTT. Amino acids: CASSLEGGSGELFF.

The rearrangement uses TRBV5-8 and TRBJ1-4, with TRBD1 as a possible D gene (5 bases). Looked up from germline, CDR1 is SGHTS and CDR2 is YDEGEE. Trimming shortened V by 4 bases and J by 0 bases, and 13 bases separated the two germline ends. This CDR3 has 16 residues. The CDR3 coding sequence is TGTGCCAGCAGCACCGGGACGGTTGCAACTAATGAAAAACTGTTTTTT. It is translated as CASSTGTVATNEKLFF.

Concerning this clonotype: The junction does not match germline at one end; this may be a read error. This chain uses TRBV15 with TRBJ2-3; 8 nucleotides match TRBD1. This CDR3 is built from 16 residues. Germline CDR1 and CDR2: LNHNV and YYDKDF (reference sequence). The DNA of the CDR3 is TGTGCCACCAGCAGAGATCGTGGGACAGGAGGAAATACGCATTATTTT. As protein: CATSRDRGTGGNTHYF. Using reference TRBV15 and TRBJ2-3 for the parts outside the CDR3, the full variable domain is DAMVIQNPRYQVTQFGKPVTLSCSQTLNHNVMYWYQQKSSQAPKLLFHYYDKDFNNEADTPDNFQSRRPNTSFCFLDIRSPGLGDTAMYLCATSRDRGTGGNTHYFGPGTRLTVL.

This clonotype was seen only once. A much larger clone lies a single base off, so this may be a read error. The CDR3 loop is CATSPSGKSKQETQYF. CDR3 sequence (DNA): TGTGCCACCAGTCCTTCGGGAAAGAGTAAACAAGAGACCCAGTACTTC. J is TRBJ2-5 and V is TRBV24-1; a weak D match, TRBD2 (5 bases). The CDR3 totals 16 residues. In germline, CDR1 is KGHDR, CDR2 SFDVKD. The V and J ends lost 6 bases and 2 bases respectively, with 18 bases between them.

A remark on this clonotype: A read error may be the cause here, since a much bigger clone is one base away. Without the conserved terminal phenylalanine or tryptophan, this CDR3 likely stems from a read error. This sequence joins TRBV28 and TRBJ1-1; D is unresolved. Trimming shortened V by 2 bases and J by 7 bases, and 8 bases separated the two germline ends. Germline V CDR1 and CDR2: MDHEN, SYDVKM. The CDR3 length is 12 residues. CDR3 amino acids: CASSLRRFEAFL. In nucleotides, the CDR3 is TGTGCCAGCAGTTTACGTCGTTTTGAAGCTTTCCTT.

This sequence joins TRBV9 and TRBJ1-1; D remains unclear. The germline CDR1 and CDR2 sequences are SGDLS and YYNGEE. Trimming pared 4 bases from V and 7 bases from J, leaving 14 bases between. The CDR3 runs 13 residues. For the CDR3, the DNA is TGTGCCAGCAGCCCCCGGACCGGGCTTGAAGCTTTCTTT. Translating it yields CASSPRTGLEAFF.

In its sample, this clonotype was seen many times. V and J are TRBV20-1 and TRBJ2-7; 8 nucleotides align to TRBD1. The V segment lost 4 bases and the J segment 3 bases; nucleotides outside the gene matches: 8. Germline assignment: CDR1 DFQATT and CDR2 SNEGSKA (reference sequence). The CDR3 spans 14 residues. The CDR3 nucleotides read TGCAGTGCTAAAAACCGGGACAGGCTCTACGAGCAGTACTTC. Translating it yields CSAKNRDRLYEQYF.

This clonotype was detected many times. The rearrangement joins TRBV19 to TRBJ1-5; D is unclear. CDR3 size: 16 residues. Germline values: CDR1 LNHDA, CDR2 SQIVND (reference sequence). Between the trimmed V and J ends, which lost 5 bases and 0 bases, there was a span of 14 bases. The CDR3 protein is CASSQRTSNSNQPQHF. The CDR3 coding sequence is TGTGCCAGTAGTCAGAGGACGAGTAATAGCAATCAGCCCCAGCATTTT.

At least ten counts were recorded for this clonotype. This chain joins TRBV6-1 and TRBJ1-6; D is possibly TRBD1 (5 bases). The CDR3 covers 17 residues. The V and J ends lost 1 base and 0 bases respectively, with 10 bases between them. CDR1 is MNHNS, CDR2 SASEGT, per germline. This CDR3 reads CASSEGQGFSYNSPLHF. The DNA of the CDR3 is TGTGCCAGCAGTGAAGGGCAGGGTTTCTCCTATAATTCACCCCTCCACTTT.

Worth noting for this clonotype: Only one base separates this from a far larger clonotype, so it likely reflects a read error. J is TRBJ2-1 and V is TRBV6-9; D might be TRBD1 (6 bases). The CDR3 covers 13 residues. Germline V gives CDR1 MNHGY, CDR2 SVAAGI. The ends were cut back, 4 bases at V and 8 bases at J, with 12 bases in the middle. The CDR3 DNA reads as TGTGCCAGCAGTTCAGGACAGTTTTATGAGCAGTTCTTC. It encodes CASSSGQFYEQFF.

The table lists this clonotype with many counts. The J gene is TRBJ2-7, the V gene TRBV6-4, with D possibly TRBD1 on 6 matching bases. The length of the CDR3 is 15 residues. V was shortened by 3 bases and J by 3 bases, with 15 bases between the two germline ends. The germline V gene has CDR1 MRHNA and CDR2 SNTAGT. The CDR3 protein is CASSEGRGRVYEQYF. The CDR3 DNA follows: TGTGCCAGCAGTGAAGGCAGGGGACGGGTCTACGAGCAGTACTTC.

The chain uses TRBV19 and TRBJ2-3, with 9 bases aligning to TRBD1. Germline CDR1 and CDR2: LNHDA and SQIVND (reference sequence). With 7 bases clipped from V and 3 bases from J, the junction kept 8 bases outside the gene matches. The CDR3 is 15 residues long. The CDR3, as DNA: TGTGCCAGTATTACACAGGGGGCTAGTACAGATACGCAGTATTTT. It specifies CASITQGASTDTQYF.

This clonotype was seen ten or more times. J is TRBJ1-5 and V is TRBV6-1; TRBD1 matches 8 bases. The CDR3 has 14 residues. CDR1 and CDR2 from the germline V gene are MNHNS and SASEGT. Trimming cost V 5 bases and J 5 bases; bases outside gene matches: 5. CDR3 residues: CASSRQGLYQPQHF. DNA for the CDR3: TGTGCCAGCAGTCGACAGGGGCTCTATCAGCCCCAGCATTTT.